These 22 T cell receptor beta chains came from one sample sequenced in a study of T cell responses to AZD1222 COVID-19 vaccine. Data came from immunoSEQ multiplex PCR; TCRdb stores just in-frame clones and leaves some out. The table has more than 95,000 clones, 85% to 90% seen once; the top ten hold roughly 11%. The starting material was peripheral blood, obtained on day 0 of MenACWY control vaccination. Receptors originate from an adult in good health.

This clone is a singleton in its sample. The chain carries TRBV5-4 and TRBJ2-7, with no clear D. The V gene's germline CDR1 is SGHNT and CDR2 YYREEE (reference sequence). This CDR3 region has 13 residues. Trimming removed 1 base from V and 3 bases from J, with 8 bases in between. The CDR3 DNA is TGTGCCAGCAGCTTGCCGCAGAACTACGAGCAGTACTTC. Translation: CASSLPQNYEQYF.

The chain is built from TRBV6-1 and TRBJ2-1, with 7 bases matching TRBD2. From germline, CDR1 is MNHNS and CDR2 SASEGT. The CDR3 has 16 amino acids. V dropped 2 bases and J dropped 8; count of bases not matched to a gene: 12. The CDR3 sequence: CASSELAVQGVHEQFF. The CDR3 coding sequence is TGTGCCAGCAGTGAACTAGCGGTCCAGGGCGTGCATGAGCAGTTCTTC.

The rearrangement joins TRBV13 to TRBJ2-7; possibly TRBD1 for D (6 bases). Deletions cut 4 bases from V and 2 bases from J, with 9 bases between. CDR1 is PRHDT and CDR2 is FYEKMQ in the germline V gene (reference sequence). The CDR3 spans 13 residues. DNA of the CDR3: TGTGCCAGCAGCTCTAACAGGGCCTACGAGCAGTACTTC. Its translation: CASSSNRAYEQYF.

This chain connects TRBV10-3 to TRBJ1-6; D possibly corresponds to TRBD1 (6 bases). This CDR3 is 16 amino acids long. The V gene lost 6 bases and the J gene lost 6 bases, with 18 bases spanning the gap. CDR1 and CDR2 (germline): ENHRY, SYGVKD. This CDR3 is CAISEDRPGGNSPLHF. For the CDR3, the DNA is TGTGCCATCAGCGAAGACAGGCCCGGCGGTAATTCACCCCTCCACTTT.

The DNA for the CDR3 is TGCGGCTTAAGGCGGGAGATGATTCAGTTCTTC. Amino acid sequence: CGLRREMIQFF. The chain combines TRBV29-1 with TRBJ2-1; TRBD2 matches at 7 bases. CDR3 length: 11 amino acids. Germline V gene data show CDR1 as SQVTM and CDR2 as ANQGSEA.

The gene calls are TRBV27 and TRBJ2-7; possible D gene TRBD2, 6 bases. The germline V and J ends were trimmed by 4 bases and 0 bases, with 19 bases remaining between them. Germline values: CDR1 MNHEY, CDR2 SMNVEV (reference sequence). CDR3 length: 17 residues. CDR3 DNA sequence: TGTGCCAGCAGTTCCCGTTTTTCCGGGACTTACTCCTACGAGCAGTACTTC. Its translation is CASSSRFSGTYSYEQYF.

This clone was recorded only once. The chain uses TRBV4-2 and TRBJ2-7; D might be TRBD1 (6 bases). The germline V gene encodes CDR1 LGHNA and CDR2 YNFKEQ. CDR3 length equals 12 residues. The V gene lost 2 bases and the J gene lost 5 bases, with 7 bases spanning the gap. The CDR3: CASSQQGNEQYF. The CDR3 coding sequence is TGTGCCAGCAGCCAACAGGGGAACGAGCAGTACTTC.

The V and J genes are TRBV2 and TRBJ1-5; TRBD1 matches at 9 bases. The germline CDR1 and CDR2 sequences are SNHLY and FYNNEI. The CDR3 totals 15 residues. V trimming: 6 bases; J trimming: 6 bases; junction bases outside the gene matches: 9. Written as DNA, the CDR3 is TGTGCCAGCAGAGTAGGACAGGGGCTTGGTCAGCCCCAGCATTTT. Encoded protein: CASRVGQGLGQPQHF.

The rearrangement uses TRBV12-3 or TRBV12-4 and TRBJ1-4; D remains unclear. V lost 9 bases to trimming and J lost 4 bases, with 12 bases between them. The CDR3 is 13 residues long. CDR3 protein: CASQEPFNEKLFF. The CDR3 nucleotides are TGTGCCAGTCAGGAACCTTTTAATGAAAAACTGTTTTTT.

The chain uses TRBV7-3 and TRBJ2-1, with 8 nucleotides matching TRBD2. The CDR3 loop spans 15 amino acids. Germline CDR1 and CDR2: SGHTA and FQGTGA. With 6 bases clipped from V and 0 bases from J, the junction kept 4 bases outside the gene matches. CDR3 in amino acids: CASSFSGTSYNEQFF. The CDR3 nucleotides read TGTGCCAGCAGTTTTAGCGGGACCTCCTACAATGAGCAGTTCTTC.

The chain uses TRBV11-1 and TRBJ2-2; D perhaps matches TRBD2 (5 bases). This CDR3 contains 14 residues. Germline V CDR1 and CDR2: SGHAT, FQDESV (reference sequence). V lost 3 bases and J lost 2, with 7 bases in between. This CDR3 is CASSFGLNTGELFF. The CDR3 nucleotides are TGTGCCAGCAGCTTTGGACTCAACACCGGGGAGCTGTTTTTT.

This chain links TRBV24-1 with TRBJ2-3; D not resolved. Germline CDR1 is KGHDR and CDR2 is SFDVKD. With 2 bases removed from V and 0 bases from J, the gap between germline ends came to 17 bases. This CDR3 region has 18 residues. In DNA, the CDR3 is TGTGCCACCAGTGATTCTAATGACGGTGGACCTAGCACAGATACGCAGTATTTT. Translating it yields CATSDSNDGGPSTDTQYF.

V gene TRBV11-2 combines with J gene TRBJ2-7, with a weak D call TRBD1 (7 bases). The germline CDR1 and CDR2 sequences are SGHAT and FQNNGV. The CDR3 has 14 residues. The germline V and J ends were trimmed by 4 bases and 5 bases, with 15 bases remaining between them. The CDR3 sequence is CASSSGQGGDEQYF. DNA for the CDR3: TGTGCCAGCAGCTCAGGCCAGGGGGGTGACGAGCAGTACTTC.

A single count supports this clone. DNA for the CDR3: TGCGCCAGTGGGACTAGCGACCTCAATGAGCAGTTCTTC. Translated, it gives CASGTSDLNEQFF. The chain links TRBV5-1 to TRBJ2-1; 10 bases align to TRBD2. Trimming removed 8 bases from V and 6 bases from J; junction bases left unmatched: 5. The germline V gene has CDR1 SGHRS and CDR2 YFSETQ. This CDR3 spans 13 amino acids.

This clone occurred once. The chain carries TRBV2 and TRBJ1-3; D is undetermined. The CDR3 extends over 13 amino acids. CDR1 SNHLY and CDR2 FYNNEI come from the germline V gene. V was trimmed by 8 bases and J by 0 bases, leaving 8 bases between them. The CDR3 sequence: CASVDFSGNTIYF. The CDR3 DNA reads TGTGCCAGCGTGGATTTCTCTGGAAACACCATATATTTT.

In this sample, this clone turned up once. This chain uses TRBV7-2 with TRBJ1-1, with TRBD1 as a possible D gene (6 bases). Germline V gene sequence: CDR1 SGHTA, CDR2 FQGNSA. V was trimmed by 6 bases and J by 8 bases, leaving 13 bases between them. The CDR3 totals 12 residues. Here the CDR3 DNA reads TGTGCCAGCAGTTCACCCGGGACAGAAGCTTTCTTT. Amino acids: CASSSPGTEAFF.

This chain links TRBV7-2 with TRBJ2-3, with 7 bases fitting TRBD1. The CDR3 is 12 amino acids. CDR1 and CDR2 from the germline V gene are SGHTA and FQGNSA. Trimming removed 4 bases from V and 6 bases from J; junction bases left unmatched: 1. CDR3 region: CASSSGGDTQYF. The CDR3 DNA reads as TGTGCCAGCAGCTCAGGGGGTGATACGCAGTATTTT. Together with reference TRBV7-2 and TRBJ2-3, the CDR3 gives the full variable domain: GAGVSQSPSNKVTEKGKDVELRCDPISGHTALYWYRQSLGQGLEFLIYFQGNSAPDKSGLPSDRFSAERTGGSVSTLTIQRTQQEDSAVYLCASSSGGDTQYFGPGTRLTVL.

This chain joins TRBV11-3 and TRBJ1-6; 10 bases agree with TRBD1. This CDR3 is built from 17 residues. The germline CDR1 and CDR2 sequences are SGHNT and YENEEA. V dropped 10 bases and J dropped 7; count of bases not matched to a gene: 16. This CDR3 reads CATPSTGGARRNSPLHF. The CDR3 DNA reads TGTGCCACCCCTTCGACAGGGGGCGCCCGGCGGAATTCACCCCTCCACTTT.

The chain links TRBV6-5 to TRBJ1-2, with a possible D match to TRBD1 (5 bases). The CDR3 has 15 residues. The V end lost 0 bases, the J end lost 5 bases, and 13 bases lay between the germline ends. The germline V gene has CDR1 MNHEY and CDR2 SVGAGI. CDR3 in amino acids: CASSYSGGGWYGYTF. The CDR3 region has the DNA TGTGCCAGCAGTTACTCTGGGGGGGGATGGTATGGCTACACCTTC.

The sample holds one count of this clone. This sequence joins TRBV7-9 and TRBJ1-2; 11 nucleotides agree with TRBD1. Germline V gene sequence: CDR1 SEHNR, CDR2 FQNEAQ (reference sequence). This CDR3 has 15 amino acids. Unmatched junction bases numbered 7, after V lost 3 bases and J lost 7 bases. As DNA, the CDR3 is TGTGCCAGCAGCTTCTGGGACAGGGGGTTTAGTGGCTACACCTTC. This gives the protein CASSFWDRGFSGYTF.

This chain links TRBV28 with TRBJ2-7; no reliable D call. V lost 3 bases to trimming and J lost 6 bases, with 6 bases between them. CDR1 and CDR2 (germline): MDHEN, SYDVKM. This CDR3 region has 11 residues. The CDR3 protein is CASSLRAEQYF. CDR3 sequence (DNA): TGTGCCAGCAGTTTGCGTGCCGAGCAGTACTTC.

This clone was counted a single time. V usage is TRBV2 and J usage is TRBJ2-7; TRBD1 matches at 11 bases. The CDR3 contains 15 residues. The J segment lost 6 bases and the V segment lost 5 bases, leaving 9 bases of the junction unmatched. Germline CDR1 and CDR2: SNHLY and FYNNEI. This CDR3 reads CASSIGTGGASEQYF. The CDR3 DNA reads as TGTGCCAGCAGTATCGGGACAGGGGGGGCCTCCGAGCAGTACTTC.